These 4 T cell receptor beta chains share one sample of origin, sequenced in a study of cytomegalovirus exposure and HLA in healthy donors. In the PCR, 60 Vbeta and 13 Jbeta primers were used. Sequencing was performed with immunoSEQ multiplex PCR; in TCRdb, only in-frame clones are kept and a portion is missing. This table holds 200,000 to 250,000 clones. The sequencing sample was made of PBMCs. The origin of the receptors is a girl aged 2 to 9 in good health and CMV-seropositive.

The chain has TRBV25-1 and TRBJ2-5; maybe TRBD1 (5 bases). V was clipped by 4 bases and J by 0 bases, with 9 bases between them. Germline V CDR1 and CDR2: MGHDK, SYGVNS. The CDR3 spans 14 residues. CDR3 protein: CASSGRVYQETQYF. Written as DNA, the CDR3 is TGTGCCAGCAGTGGCAGGGTGTACCAAGAGACCCAGTACTTC.

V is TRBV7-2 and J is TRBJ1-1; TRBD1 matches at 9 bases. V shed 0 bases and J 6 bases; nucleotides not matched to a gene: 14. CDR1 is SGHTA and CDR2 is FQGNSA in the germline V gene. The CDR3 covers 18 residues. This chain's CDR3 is CASSLANRGREERAEAFF. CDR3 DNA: TGTGCCAGCAGCTTAGCGAACAGGGGGCGCGAAGAGAGGGCTGAAGCTTTCTTT.

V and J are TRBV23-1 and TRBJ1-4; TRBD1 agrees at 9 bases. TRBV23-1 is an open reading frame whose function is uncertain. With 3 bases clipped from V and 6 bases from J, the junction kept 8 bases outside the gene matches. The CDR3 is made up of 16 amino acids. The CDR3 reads CASSHPGQGDDEKLFF. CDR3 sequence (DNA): TGCGCCAGCAGTCACCCGGGACAGGGTGATGATGAAAAACTGTTTTTT.

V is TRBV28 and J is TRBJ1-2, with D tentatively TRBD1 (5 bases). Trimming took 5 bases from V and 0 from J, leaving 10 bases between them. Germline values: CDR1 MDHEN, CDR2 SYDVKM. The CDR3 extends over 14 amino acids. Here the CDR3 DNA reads TGTGCCAGCAGTCCGACAGACGCTAACTATGGCTACACCTTC. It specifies CASSPTDANYGYTF.